This T cell receptor (beta chain) was captured by sequencing in a study of control samples from healthy donors and cancer patients (dated by TCRdb to the early 2020s). With respect to this clone: It lacks a known antigen. Base qualities are missing; no much larger clone stands one base away.

Receptors were amplified or captured by the immunoSEQ multiplex PCR assay. The clones in this table, taken by TCRdb from immuneACCESS, are in-frame only. Not every clone is retained; where verified, under half of the shortfall comes from an unresolved V gene, and the cause of the rest is unknown. In all, the sample holds around 100,000 clones, and approximately 86% of those were seen once. Of the sample, 11% to 15% falls within the top ten clones. V is pared back by 4 bases and J by 5 bases, with 20 bases lying between the germline termini. The CDR3 has 16 amino acids, counting the end cysteine and phenylalanine. Just the 48-base CDR3 DNA is kept, in frame starting at base 1. CDR1 and CDR2, looked up from the germline V gene (reference sequence), are MNHEY and SMNVEV.

The sample taken for sequencing was blood. This TCR was sampled from a man aged 25 to 40 in good health. Recombination connected TRBV27 to TRBJ1-2, and perhaps TRBD1 as D gene, on 6 matching bases. The CDR3 protein: CASSSAGVGGWYGYTF. The DNA is as follows: TGTGCCAGCAGTTCAGCGGGGGTGGGGGGCTGGTATGGCTACACCTTC.